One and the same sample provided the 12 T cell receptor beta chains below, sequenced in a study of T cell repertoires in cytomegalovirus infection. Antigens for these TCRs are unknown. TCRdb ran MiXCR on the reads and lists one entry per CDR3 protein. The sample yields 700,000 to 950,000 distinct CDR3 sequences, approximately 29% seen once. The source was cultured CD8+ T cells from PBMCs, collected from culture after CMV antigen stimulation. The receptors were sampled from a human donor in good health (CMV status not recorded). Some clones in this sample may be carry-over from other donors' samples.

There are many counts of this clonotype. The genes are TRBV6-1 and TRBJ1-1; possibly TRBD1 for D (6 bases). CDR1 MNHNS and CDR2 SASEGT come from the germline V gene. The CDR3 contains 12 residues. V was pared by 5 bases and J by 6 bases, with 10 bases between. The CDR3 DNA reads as TGTGCCAGCAGTCAGGGGATGGCTGAAGCTTTCTTT. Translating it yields CASSQGMAEAFF.

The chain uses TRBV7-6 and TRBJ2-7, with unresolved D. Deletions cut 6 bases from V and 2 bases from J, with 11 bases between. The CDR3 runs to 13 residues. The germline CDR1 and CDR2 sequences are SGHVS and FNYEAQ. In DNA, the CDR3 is TGTGCCAGCAGTCAATATCCAGCCTACGAGCAGTACGTC. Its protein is CASSQYPAYEQYV.

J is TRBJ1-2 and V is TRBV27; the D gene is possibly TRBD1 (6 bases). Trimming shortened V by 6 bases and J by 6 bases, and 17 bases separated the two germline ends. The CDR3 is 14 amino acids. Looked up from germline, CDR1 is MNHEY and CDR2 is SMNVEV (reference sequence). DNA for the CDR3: TGTGCCAGCAGCACAGGGTTTTTGGGAGATGGCTACACCTTC. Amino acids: CASSTGFLGDGYTF.

DNA for the CDR3: TGCGCCAGCAGCCAAGGGTGGGGGGCGACCACTGAAGCTTTCTTT. Protein product: CASSQGWGATTEAFF. The chain links TRBV4-1 to TRBJ1-1; tentative D call: TRBD1 (6 bases). Germline V gene lookup returns CDR1 MGHRA and CDR2 YSYEKL. The CDR3 is 15 amino acids. V was clipped by 1 base and J by 4 bases, with 13 bases between them.

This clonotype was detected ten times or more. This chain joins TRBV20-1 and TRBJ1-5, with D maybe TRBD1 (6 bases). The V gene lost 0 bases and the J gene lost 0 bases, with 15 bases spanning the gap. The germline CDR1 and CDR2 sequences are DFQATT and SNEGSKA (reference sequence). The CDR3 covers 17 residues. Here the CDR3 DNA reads TGCAGTGCTAGAGACAGGGGAGGGGGTTATAGCAATCAGCCCCAGCATTTT. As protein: CSARDRGGGYSNQPQHF.

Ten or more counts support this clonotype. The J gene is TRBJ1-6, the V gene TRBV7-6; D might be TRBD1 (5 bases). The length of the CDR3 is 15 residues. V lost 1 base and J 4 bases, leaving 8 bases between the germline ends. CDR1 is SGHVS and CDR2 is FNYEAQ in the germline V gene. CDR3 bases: TGTGCCAGCAGCTTAGGGGGACCTTATAATTCACCCCTCCACTTT. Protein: CASSLGGPYNSPLHF.

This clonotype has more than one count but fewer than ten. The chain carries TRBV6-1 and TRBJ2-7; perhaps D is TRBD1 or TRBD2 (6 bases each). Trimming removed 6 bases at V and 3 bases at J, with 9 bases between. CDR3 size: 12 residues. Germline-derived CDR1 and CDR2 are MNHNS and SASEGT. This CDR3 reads CASSGGHYEQYF. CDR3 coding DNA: TGTGCCAGCAGCGGGGGACACTACGAGCAGTACTTC.

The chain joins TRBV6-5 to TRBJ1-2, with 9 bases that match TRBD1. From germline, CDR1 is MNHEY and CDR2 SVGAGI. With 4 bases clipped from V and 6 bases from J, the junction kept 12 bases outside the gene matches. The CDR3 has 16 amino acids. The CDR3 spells CASSSDPGQGKDGYTF. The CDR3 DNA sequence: TGTGCCAGCAGTTCAGATCCGGGACAGGGAAAGGATGGCTACACCTTC.

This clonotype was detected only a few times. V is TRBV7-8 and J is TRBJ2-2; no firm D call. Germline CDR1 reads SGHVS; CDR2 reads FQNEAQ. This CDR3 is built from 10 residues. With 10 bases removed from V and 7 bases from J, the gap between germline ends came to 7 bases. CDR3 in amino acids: CAILGGELFF. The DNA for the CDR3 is TGTGCCATACTGGGCGGGGAGCTGTTTTTT.

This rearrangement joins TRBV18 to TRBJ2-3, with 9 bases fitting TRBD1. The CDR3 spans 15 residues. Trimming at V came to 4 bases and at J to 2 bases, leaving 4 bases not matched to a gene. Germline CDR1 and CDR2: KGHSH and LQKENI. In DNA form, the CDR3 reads TGTGCCAGCTCACTGGACAGGGGCTACACAGATACGCAGTATTTT. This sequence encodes CASSLDRGYTDTQYF.

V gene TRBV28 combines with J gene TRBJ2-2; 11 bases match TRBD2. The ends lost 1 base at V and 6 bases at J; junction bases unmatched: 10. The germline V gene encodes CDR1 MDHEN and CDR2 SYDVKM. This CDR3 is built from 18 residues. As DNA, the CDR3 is TGTGCCAGCAGTTTATATGGGGTGACTAGCGGGGCCTCCGGGGAGCTGTTTTTT. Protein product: CASSLYGVTSGASGELFF.

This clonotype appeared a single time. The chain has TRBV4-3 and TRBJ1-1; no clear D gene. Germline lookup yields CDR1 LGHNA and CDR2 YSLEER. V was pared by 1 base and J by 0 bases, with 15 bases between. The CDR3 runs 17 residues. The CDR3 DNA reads TGCGCCAGCAGCCAAGGAAGATCCGGCCAACTGAACACTGAAGCTTTCTTT. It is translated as CASSQGRSGQLNTEAFF.